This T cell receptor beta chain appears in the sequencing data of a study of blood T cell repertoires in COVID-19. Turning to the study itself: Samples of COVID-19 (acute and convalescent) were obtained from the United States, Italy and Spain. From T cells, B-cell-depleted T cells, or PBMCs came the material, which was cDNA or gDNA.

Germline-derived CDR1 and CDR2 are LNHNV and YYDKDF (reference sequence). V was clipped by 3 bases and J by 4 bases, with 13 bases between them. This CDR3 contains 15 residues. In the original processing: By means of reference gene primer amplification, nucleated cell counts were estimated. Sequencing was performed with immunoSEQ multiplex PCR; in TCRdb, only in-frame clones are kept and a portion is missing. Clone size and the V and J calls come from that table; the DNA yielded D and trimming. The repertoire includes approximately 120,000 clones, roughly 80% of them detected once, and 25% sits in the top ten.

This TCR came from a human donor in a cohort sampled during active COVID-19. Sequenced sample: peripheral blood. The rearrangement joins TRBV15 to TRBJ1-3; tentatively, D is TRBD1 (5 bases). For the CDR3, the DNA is TGTGCCACCAGCAGCGGGGGTACGTGGGGAAACACCATATATTTT. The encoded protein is CATSSGGTWGNTIYF.